This T cell receptor (beta chain) was captured in a study of T-cell reconstitution after alpha-beta-depleted transplantation in children. Study-level findings and limits: Surviving recipient T cells and intrathymic progenitors accounted for some patients' high TCRbeta diversity at day 60. Once a year had passed after transplant, T-cell counts and diversity came mostly from newly produced T cells. Several hundred graft clones that had expanded were reportedly the source of alpha-beta T cells about two months after transplant.

TCRbeta library preparation incorporated unique molecular identifiers. TCRdb ran MiXCR on the PCR reads and lists one entry per CDR3 protein. The table records hundreds of thousands of distinct CDR3 sequences, roughly 14% of them present only once. Ten or more counts support this clonotype. No antigen is known for it. CDR1 and CDR2 (germline): SGHTA, FQGNSA. This CDR3 has 15 residues. The junction had 9 bases not matched to a gene; V was cut back by 5 bases and J by 7 bases. V usage is TRBV7-2 and J usage is TRBJ2-1; 9 bases fit TRBD2. This sequence was found in a girl aged 2 to 10 with congenital amegakaryocytic thrombocytopenia, due to receive a stem cell transplant. This material consisted of PBMCs, taken before TCRalphabeta/CD19-depleted stem cell transplant. CDR3 amino acids: CASSRAIAGENEQFF. CDR3 in DNA: TGTGCCAGCAGCCGAGCAATAGCGGGAGAGAATGAGCAGTTCTTC.